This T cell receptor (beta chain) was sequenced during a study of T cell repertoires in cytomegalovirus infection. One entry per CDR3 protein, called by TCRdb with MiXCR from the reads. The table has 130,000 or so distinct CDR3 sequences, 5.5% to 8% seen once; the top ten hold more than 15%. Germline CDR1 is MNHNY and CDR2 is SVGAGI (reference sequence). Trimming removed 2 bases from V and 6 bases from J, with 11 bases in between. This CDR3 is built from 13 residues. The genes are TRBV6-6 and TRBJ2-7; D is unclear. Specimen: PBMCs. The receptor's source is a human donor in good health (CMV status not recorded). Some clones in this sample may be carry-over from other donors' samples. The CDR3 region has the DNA TGTGCCAGCAGTTACGGGCCCACCGGCGAGCAGTACTTC. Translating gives CASSYGPTGEQYF.